A single sample is the source of the 9 T cell receptor beta chains below, sequenced in a study of cytomegalovirus exposure and HLA in healthy donors. The PCR used 60 Vbeta and 13 Jbeta primers. TCRdb's copy holds only in-frame clones and misses some; the assay was immunoSEQ multiplex PCR. The repertoire holds 150,000 to 170,000 clones, with over 70% as singletons. The specimen was PBMCs. Every receptor here comes from a man aged 25 to 40 in good health and CMV-seronegative.

The chain carries TRBV10-1 and TRBJ2-7; 8 bases map to TRBD1. The CDR3 covers 14 residues. The germline CDR1 and CDR2 sequences are WNHNN and SYGVQD (reference sequence). V dropped 6 bases and J dropped 2; count of bases not matched to a gene: 6. The CDR3 coding sequence is TGCGCCAGCAGGGGACAGGCACAAACCTACGAGCAGTACTTC. Its translation is CASRGQAQTYEQYF.

The rearrangement joins TRBV12-5 to TRBJ2-1; perhaps TRBD2 as D (7 bases). Trimming removed 9 bases at V and 5 bases at J, with 11 bases between. CDR1 is LGHNT, CDR2 FRNRAP, per germline. The CDR3 length is 12 residues. DNA of the CDR3: TGTGCTAGCGCGGGGGCCGACAATGAGCAGTTCTTC. Residues: CASAGADNEQFF.

The V and J genes are TRBV27 and TRBJ2-1; tentative D call: TRBD1 (5 bases). The V gene lost 5 bases and the J gene lost 6 bases, with 8 bases spanning the gap. This CDR3 is 12 amino acids long. Germline loops: CDR1 MNHEY, CDR2 SMNVEV (reference sequence). The CDR3 coding sequence is TGTGCCAGCAGTCCCCAGGGCAATGAGCAGTTCTTC. It codes for CASSPQGNEQFF.

The CDR3 spells CAISSGGSSGNTIYF. The CDR3 bases are TGTGCCATCAGTTCAGGGGGTTCTTCTGGAAACACCATATATTTT. This chain links TRBV10-3 with TRBJ1-3; 7 nucleotides match TRBD1. The CDR3 is made up of 15 amino acids. J lost 1 base, V lost 5 bases, and 5 bases had no gene match. CDR1 and CDR2 from the germline V gene are ENHRY and SYGVKD.

This clone was detected only a few times. The genes are TRBV27 and TRBJ2-1; no clear D gene. Germline assignment: CDR1 MNHEY and CDR2 SMNVEV (reference sequence). This CDR3 has 13 amino acids. V lost 5 bases to trimming and J lost 0 bases, with 5 bases between them. CDR3 DNA: TGTGCCAGCAGTGAGAGCTCCTACAATGAGCAGTTCTTC. Protein sequence: CASSESSYNEQFF.

This clone was recorded a few times. The CDR3 DNA sequence: TGTGCCAGCAGTATTGCAGGGCGTGAGGAGACCCAGTACTTC. This codes for CASSIAGREETQYF. The V call is TRBV25-1, the J call TRBJ2-5, with D maybe TRBD1 (5 bases). This CDR3 contains 14 residues. Germline V gene sequence: CDR1 MGHDK, CDR2 SYGVNS. V lost 5 bases, J lost 5 bases, and 15 bases lay in between.

The chain is built from TRBV18 and TRBJ2-1; maybe TRBD2 (6 bases). Trimming removed 3 bases at V and 5 bases at J, with 8 bases between. From germline, CDR1 is KGHSH and CDR2 LQKENI. This CDR3 is 13 amino acids long. In DNA, the CDR3 is TGTGCCAGCTCACCGGGACTGGACAATGAGCAGTTCTTC. Translation: CASSPGLDNEQFF.

A few counts support this clone. V usage is TRBV29-1 and J usage is TRBJ1-1, with unresolved D. The germline gives CDR1 SQVTM, CDR2 ANQGSEA. V was cut by 2 bases and J by 1 base, with 8 bases left in between. The CDR3 extends over 13 amino acids. CDR3 DNA: TGCAGCGTTGAAAGGAGGGCGAACACTGAAGCTTTCTTT. This codes for CSVERRANTEAFF.

This clone showed up just a few times. The chain has TRBV10-3 and TRBJ2-6; D is unresolved. The CDR3 has 15 amino acids. V was cut by 5 bases and J by 4 bases, with 12 bases left in between. Germline V gene sequence: CDR1 ENHRY, CDR2 SYGVKD. The CDR3 loop reads CAISSSGAGANVLTF. For the CDR3, the DNA is TGTGCCATCAGTTCAAGTGGTGCGGGGGCCAACGTCCTGACTTTC.